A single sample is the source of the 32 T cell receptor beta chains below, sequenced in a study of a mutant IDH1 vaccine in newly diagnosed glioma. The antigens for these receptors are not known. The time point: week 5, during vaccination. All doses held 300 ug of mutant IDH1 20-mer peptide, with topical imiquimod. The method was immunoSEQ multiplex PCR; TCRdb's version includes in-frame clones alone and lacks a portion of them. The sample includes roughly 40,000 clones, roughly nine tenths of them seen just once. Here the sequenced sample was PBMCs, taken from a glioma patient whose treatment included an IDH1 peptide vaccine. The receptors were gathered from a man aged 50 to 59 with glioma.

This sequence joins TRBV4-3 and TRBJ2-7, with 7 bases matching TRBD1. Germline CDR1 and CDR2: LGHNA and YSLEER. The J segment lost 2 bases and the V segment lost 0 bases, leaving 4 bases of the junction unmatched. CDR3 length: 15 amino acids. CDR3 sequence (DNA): TGCGCCAGCAGCCAAGATCAGGGACAGACCTACGAGCAGTACTTC. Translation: CASSQDQGQTYEQYF.

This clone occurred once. In nucleotides, the CDR3 is TGCGCCAGCAGCTCCGGGACAGGGCCCTACAATGAGCAGTTCTTC. It codes for CASSSGTGPYNEQFF. The rearrangement joins TRBV5-1 to TRBJ2-1; 9 bases are shared with TRBD1. Looked up from germline, CDR1 is SGHRS and CDR2 is YFSETQ. The V gene end was trimmed by 3 bases and the J gene end by 2 bases; junction bases not matched to a gene: 3. This CDR3 has 15 residues.

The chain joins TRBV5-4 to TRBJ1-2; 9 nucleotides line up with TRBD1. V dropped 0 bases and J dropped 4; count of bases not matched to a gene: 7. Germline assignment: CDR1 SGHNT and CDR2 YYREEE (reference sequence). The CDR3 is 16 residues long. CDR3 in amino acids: CASSLDRTGAIYGYTF. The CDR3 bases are TGTGCCAGCAGCTTGGATAGGACAGGGGCCATCTATGGCTACACCTTC.

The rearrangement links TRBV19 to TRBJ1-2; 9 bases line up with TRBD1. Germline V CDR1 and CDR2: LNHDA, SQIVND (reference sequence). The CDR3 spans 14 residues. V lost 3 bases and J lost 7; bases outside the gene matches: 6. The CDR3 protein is CASSIEQGARGYTF. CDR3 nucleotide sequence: TGTGCCAGTAGTATCGAACAGGGGGCCCGTGGCTACACCTTC.

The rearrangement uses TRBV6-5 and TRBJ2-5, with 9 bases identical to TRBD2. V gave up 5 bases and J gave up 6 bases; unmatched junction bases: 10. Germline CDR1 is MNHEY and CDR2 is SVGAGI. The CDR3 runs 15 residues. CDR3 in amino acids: CASSPPGLALKTQYF. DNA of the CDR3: TGTGCCAGCAGTCCACCGGGACTAGCTCTCAAGACCCAGTACTTC.

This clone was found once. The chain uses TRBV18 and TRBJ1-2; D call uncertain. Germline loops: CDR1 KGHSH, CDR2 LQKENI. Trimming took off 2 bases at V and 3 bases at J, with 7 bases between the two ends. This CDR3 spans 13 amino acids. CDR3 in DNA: TGTGCCAGCTCACCAGGGGAGCACTATGGCTACACCTTC. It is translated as CASSPGEHYGYTF.

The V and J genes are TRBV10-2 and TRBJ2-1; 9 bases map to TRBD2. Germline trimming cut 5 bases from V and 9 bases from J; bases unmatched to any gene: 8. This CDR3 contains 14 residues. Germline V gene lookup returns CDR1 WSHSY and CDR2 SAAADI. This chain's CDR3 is CASSWREGLGEQFF. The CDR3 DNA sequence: TGCGCCAGCAGTTGGCGGGAGGGCCTGGGTGAGCAGTTCTTC.

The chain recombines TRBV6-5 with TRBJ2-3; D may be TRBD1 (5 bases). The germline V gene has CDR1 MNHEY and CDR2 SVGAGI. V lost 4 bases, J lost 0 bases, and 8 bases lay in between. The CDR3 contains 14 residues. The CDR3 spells CASSFRTSTDTQYF. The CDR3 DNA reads TGTGCCAGCAGTTTCCGGACAAGCACAGATACGCAGTATTTT.

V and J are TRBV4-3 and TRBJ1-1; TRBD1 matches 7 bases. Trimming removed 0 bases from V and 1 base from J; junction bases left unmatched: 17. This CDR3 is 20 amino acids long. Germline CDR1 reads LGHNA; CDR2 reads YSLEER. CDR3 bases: TGCGCCAGCAGCCAAGATCCATTTATGGGGCAGGGGGTCGGGAACACTGAAGCTTTCTTT. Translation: CASSQDPFMGQGVGNTEAFF.

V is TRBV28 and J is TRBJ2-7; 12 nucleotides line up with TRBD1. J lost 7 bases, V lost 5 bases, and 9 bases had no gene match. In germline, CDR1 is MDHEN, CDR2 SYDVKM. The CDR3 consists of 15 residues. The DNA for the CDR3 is TGTGCCAGCAGTAGAGGGACAGGGGGCCCGAGGGAGCAGTACTTC. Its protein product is CASSRGTGGPREQYF.

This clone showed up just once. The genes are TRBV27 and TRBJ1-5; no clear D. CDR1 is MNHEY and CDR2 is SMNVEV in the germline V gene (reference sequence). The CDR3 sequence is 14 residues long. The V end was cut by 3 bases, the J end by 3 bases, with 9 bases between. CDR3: CASSFGADNQPQHF. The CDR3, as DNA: TGTGCCAGCAGTTTCGGTGCAGACAATCAGCCCCAGCATTTT.

The CDR3 DNA follows: TGCGCCAGCAGCTTCCGGGACAATGAGCAGTTCTTC. Translation: CASSFRDNEQFF. This sequence joins TRBV5-1 and TRBJ2-1; D is ambiguous. CDR3 length: 12 residues. The germline gives CDR1 SGHRS, CDR2 YFSETQ. V was shortened by 2 bases and J by 5 bases, with 5 bases between the two germline ends.

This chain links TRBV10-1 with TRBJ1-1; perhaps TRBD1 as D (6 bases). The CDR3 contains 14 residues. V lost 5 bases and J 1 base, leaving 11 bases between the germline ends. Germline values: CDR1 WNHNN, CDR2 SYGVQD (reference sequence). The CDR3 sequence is CASSLDRQNTEAFF. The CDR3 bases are TGCGCCAGCAGTTTGGACAGACAGAACACTGAAGCTTTCTTT.

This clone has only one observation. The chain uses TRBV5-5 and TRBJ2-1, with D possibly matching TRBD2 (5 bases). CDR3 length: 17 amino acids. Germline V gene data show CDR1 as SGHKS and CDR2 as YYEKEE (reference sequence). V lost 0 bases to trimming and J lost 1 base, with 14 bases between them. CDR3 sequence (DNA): TGTGCCAGCAGCTTGGCCACCGGGGTGGGTTCCTACAATGAGCAGTTCTTC. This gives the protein CASSLATGVGSYNEQFF. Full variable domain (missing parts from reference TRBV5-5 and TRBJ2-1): DAGVTQSPTHLIKTRGQQVTLRCSPISGHKSVSWYQQVLGQGPQFIFQYYEKEERGRGNFPDRFSARQFPNYSSELNVNALLLGDSALYLCASSLATGVGSYNEQFFGPGTRLTVL.

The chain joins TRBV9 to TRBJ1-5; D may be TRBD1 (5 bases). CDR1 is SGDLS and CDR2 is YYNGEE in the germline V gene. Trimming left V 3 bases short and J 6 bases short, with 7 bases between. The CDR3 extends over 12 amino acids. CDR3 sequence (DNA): TGTGCCAGCAGCGGCGGGGGTCAGCCCCAGCATTTT. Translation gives CASSGGGQPQHF.

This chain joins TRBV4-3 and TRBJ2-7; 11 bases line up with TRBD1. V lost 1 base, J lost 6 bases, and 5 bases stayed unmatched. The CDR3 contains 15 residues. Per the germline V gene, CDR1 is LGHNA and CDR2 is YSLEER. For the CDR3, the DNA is TGCGCCAGCAGCCAAGGCTCAGGGACAGGGGGCGAGCAGTACTTC. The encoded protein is CASSQGSGTGGEQYF.

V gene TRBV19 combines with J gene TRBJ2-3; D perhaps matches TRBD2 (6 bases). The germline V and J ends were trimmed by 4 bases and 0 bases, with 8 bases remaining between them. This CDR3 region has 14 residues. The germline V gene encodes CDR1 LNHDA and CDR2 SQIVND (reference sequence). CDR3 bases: TGTGCCAGTAGTAGCGGGGCTAGCACAGATACGCAGTATTTT. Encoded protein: CASSSGASTDTQYF.

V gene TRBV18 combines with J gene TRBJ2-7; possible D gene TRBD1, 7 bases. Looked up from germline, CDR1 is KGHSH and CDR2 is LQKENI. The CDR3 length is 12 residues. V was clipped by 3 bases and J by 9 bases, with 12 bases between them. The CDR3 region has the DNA TGTGCCAGCTCACCCCTTCAGGGGGGGCAGTACTTC. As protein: CASSPLQGGQYF.

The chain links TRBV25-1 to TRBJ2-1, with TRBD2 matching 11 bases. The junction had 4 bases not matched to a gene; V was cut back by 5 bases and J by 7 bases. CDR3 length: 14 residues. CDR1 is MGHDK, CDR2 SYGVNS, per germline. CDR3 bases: TGTGCCAGCAGTTCCCTAGCGGGAGGAAATGAGCAGTTCTTC. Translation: CASSSLAGGNEQFF.

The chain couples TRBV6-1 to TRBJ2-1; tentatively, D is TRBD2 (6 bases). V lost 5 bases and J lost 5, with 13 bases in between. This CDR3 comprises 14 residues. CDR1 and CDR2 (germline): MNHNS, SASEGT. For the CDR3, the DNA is TGTGCCAGCAGTTTCCGGCGCGGGAACAATGAGCAGTTCTTC. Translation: CASSFRRGNNEQFF.

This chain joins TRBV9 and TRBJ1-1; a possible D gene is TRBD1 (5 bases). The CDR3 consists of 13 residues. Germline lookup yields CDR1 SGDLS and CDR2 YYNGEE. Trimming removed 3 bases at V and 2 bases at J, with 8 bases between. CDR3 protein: CASSARGNTEAFF. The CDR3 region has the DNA TGTGCCAGCAGCGCTAGGGGTAACACTGAAGCTTTCTTT.

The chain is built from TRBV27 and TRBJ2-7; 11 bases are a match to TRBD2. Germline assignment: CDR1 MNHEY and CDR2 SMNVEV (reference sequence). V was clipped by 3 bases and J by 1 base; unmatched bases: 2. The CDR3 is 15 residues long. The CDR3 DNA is TGTGCCAGCAGTTTGACTAGCGGGGTATCCTACGAGCAGTACTTC. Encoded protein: CASSLTSGVSYEQYF.

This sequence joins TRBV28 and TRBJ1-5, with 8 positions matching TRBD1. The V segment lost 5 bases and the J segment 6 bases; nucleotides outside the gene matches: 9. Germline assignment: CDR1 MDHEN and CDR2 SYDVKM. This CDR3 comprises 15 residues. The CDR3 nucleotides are TGTGCCAGCAGTCTAGGGACAGGTCAACCTCAGCCCCAGCATTTT. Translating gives CASSLGTGQPQPQHF.

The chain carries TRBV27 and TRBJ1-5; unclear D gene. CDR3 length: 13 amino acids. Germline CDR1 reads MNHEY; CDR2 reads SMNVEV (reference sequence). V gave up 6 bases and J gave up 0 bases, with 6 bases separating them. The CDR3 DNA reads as TGTGCCAGCAGGACTTATAGCAATCAGCCCCAGCATTTT. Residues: CASRTYSNQPQHF.

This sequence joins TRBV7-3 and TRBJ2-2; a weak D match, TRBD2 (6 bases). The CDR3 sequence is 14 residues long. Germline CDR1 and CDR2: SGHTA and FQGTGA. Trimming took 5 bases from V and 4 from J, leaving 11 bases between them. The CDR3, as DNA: TGTGCCAGCAGCGAAGGCGGGGTCACCGGGGAGCTGTTTTTT. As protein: CASSEGGVTGELFF.

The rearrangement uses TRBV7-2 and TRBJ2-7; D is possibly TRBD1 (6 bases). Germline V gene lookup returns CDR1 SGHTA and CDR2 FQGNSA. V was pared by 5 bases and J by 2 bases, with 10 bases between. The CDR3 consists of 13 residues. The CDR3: CASSHRTAYEQYF. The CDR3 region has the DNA TGTGCCAGCAGCCACAGGACAGCCTACGAGCAGTACTTC.

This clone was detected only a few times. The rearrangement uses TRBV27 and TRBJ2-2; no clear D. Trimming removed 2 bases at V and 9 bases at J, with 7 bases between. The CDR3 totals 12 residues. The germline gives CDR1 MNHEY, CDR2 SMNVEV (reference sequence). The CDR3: CASSLVGRELFF. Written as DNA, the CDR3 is TGTGCCAGCAGTTTAGTAGGGAGGGAGCTGTTTTTT.

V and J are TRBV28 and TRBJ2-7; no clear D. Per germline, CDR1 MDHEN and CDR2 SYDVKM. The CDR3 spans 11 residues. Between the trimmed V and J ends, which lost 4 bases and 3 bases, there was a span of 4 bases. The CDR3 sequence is CASSWGYEQYF. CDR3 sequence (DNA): TGTGCCAGCAGTTGGGGCTACGAGCAGTACTTC.

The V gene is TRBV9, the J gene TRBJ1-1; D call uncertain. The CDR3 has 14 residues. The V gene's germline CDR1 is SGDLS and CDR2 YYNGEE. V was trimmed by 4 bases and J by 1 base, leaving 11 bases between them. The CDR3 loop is CASSLRHGNTEAFF. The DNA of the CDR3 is TGTGCCAGCAGCCTTAGACACGGGAACACTGAAGCTTTCTTT.

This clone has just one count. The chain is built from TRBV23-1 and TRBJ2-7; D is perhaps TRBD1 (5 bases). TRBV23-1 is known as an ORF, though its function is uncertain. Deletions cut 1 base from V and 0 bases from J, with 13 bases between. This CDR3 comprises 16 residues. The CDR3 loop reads CASSQFNRWLSYEQYF. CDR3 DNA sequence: TGCGCCAGCAGTCAATTTAACAGGTGGCTCTCCTACGAGCAGTACTTC.

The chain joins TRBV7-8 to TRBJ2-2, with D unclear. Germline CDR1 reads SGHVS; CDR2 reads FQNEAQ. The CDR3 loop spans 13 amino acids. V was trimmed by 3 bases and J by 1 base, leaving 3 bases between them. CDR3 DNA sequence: TGTGCCAGCAGCTTCAAGAACACCGGGGAGCTGTTTTTT. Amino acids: CASSFKNTGELFF.

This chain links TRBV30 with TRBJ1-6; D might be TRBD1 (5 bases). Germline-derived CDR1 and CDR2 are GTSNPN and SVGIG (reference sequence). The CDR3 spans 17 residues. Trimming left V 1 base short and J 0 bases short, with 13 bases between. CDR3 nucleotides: TGTGCCTGGAGTGGAGGGACCGCAAGCTCCTATAATTCACCCCTCCACTTT. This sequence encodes CAWSGGTASSYNSPLHF.